This T cell receptor beta chain is from a study of blood T cell repertoires in COVID-19. The wider study: T cells, B-cell-depleted T cells, or PBMCs provided the cDNA or gDNA that served as material.

This clone came up once. The data were produced by immunoSEQ multiplex PCR, yet TCRdb's version contains in-frame clones alone and is incomplete. The sample lists 200,000 to 250,000 clones, roughly 84% seen once, with around 6.5% in the top ten. The CDR3 extends over 12 amino acids. The V gene end was trimmed by 6 bases and the J gene end by 5 bases; junction bases not matched to a gene: 4. Per the germline V gene, CDR1 is SGHDT and CDR2 is YYEEEE. Enrollees, roughly 18 to 95 years old, lived in roughly 24 US areas. Assignments of participants to cohorts depended upon their own reported clinical history. Donors in Cohort 3 who had recovered were those with two negative PCRs, healthcare professional clearance, or resolution of their symptoms.

Sequenced input: PBMCs or T cells enriched from blood (not recorded which). The chain links TRBV5-6 to TRBJ1-1; 7 bases align to TRBD1. This clonotype was obtained from a woman aged 40 to 50 who had recovered from COVID-19. The CDR3 loop is CASTIRGTEAFF. CDR3 nucleotide sequence: TGTGCCAGCACCATCAGGGGGACTGAAGCTTTCTTT. The variable domain in full, completed from reference TRBV5-6 and TRBJ1-1, reads DAGVTQSPTHLIKTRGQQVTLRCSPKSGHDTVSWYQQALGQGPQFIFQYYEEEERQRGNFPDRFSGHQFPNYSSELNVNALLLGDSALYLCASTIRGTEAFFGQGTRLTVV.